What follows describes a single T cell receptor beta chain. The antigen is unknown. The length of the CDR3 is 15 residues. Per germline, CDR1 MNHEY and CDR2 SMNVEV (reference sequence). V dropped 3 bases and J dropped 5 bases, with 14 bases sitting between them. TCRdb reprocessed the 5' RACE reads with MiXCR, giving one entry per CDR3 protein. The repertoire includes about 540,000 distinct CDR3 sequences, roughly 13% of them detected once, and under 7.5% sits in the top ten. This sample is part of a study of CD8 T cells in ankylosing spondylitis. General study results and limits: The authors found the disease-linked clones to be CD8+ and relatively rare in peripheral blood. In ankylosing spondylitis blood, a motif of about 8 highly homologous TCR beta variants appeared characteristic. Significant enrichment of disease-linked clones was reported in matched ankylosing spondylitis synovial fluid.

This sequence was found in a male donor with ankylosing spondylitis. The sequencing input was blood, either unsorted or a sorted T cell fraction (not recorded which). This rearrangement joins TRBV27 to TRBJ2-4, with D possibly TRBD1 on 6 matching bases. The CDR3 spells CASSFVGGMQNIQYF. In DNA, the CDR3 is TGTGCCAGCAGTTTCGTAGGGGGAATGCAAAACATTCAGTACTTC.